Listed here are 9 T cell receptor beta chains from one sample, sequenced in a study of blood T cell repertoires in COVID-19. Data came from immunoSEQ multiplex PCR; TCRdb stores just in-frame clones and leaves some out. The table includes roughly 230,000 clones, 81% detected once. The sequenced material came from peripheral blood. The receptors come from a woman over 75 with acute or convalescent COVID-19.

V and J are TRBV7-7 and TRBJ1-1; D is possibly TRBD1 (6 bases). V was pared by 5 bases and J by 1 base, with 8 bases between. This CDR3 has 13 residues. CDR1 is SSHAT and CDR2 is FNYEAQ in the germline V gene (reference sequence). The DNA for the CDR3 is TGTGCCAGCAGCCGACAGGAGAACACTGAAGCTTTCTTT. Its translation is CASSRQENTEAFF.

This chain connects TRBV13 to TRBJ2-1; D is perhaps TRBD2 (6 bases). This CDR3 is built from 18 residues. Germline V gene lookup returns CDR1 PRHDT and CDR2 FYEKMQ (reference sequence). V lost 5 bases, J lost 1 base, and 21 bases lay in between. CDR3 amino acids: CASSRPAFLALSYNEQFF. The DNA of the CDR3 is TGTGCCAGCAGCCGGCCGGCCTTTCTAGCGCTTTCCTACAATGAGCAGTTCTTC.

This clone was detected only a few times. The CDR3 DNA reads TGCGCCAGCAGTCTCAAACCCCCGGGCAGGGAGAACACTGAAGCTTTCTTT. It yields the protein CASSLKPPGRENTEAFF. The chain carries TRBV23-1 and TRBJ1-1; tentatively, D is TRBD1 (5 bases). TRBV23-1 is annotated as an ORF whose role is uncertain. Trimming cost V 4 bases and J 1 base, with 19 bases left between them. This CDR3 comprises 17 residues.

This chain joins TRBV6-2 or TRBV6-3 and TRBJ1-4, with D hard to call. The germline V and J ends were trimmed by 5 bases and 3 bases, with 13 bases remaining between them. Germline V gene lookup returns CDR1 MNHEY and CDR2 SVGEGT. The length of the CDR3 is 15 residues. The CDR3 DNA is TGTGCCAGCAGTCGTCGGGAGCAACCTAATGAAAAACTGTTTTTT. Protein product: CASSRREQPNEKLFF.

The V call is TRBV5-4, the J call TRBJ1-5, with 7 bases identical to TRBD1. J lost 4 bases, V lost 0 bases, and 7 bases had no gene match. The length of the CDR3 is 16 residues. From germline, CDR1 is SGHNT and CDR2 YYREEE (reference sequence). The CDR3 spells CASSLGPGGSNQPQHF. The CDR3 DNA reads TGTGCCAGCAGCTTGGGGCCAGGGGGAAGTAATCAGCCCCAGCATTTT.

V usage is TRBV5-1 and J usage is TRBJ2-1; 9 bases are a match to TRBD1. This CDR3 has 15 amino acids. Germline V gene lookup returns CDR1 SGHRS and CDR2 YFSETQ. The V and J ends lost 4 bases and 7 bases, in that order; junction bases with no gene match: 9. The CDR3 nucleotides read TGCGCCAGCAGCGTTACCGGGACAGGGACTAATGAGCAGTTCTTC. Protein sequence: CASSVTGTGTNEQFF.

The chain is built from TRBV5-1 and TRBJ1-4, with a weak D call TRBD1 (6 bases). CDR1 and CDR2 from the germline V gene are SGHRS and YFSETQ. Trimming removed 10 bases from V and 8 bases from J, with 21 bases in between. The CDR3 totals 14 residues. CDR3 DNA: TGCGCCGGCATTCTCCAGGGGCGCCGGGAAAAACTGTTTTTT. Its protein product is CAGILQGRREKLFF.

This clone appeared a few times. The J gene is TRBJ1-1, the V gene TRBV19; TRBD1 is a possible D gene (5 bases). This CDR3 contains 15 residues. V was clipped by 4 bases and J by 2 bases, with 14 bases between them. Germline CDR1 reads LNHDA; CDR2 reads SQIVND (reference sequence). CDR3 sequence reads: CASSTQTEINTEAFF. The CDR3 DNA follows: TGTGCCAGTAGTACCCAGACAGAGATAAACACTGAAGCTTTCTTT.

The rearrangement uses TRBV10-2 and TRBJ2-7; possibly TRBD1 for D (5 bases). Trimming took off 4 bases at V and 5 bases at J, with 15 bases between the two ends. The germline gives CDR1 WSHSY, CDR2 SAAADI. This CDR3 is built from 14 residues. The CDR3 region is CASSGGWQGNEQYF. Here the CDR3 DNA reads TGCGCCAGCAGTGGCGGTTGGCAGGGTAACGAGCAGTACTTC.